This TCR beta chain was sequenced in a study of blood T cell repertoires in COVID-19. Whole-study context: T cells, B-cell-depleted T cells, or PBMCs supplied cDNA or gDNA.

In the authors' workflow: Amplification of reference gene primers provided the estimated nucleated cell counts. Method: immunoSEQ multiplex PCR; TCRdb's copy keeps in-frame clones and lacks some. V and J calls and clone size come straight from that table; D and trimming were deduced from the DNA. This table holds hundreds of thousands of clones, about nine tenths found once. The clonotype comes from a man in his 60s who had recovered from COVID-19. The sample consisted of peripheral blood.

CDR3 nucleotides: TGTGCCACCGCTGAAAGGGGCTATGGCTACACCTTC. As protein: CATAERGYGYTF. V and J are TRBV24-1 and TRBJ1-2, with a weak D call TRBD1 (5 bases). Germline loops: CDR1 KGHDR, CDR2 SFDVKD. V was trimmed by 9 bases and J by 4 bases, leaving 11 bases between them. The CDR3 has 12 amino acids.